The clone carrying this T cell receptor (beta chain) was seen a handful of times. Antigen unknown. The data stem from a study of Ad26.COV2.S vaccination and SARS-CoV-2 variants. About the research overall: Ad26.COV2.S was injected intramuscularly once or twice, 56 days apart.

The study's findings and limits: The study found similar non-spike TCR breadth in vaccine and placebo recipients. The TCR-based breadth and depth measures might underestimate overall T cell responses.

Treatment noted: 15 to 20 received Ad26.COV2.S at low or high dose, single or two shots; roughly five received placebo; per-sample allocation not given. Specimens were obtained on day 63 following the first vaccine or placebo injection. Wuhan-strain spike was delivered by a replication-incompetent Ad26 vector. V shed 1 base, J shed 1 base, and the junction held 2 bases outside the gene matches. In germline, CDR1 is LNHDA, CDR2 SQIVND (reference sequence). The CDR3 runs to 16 residues. The table came from immunoSEQ multiplex PCR; TCRdb's copy has only in-frame clones and leaves some out. The data contain about 470,000 clones, less than 95% of them seen just once; the ten biggest clones take up roughly 4%.

This receptor was taken from a person aged 18-60 years who received the Ad26.COV2.S COVID-19 vaccine or a placebo. The chain couples TRBV19 to TRBJ2-2; 8 bases line up with TRBD2. This material consisted of peripheral blood, taken in a trial of Ad26.COV2.S vaccine versus placebo. The CDR3 nucleotides are TGTGCCAGTAGTATAGGGAGCGGGGGGAACACCGGGGAGCTGTTTTTT. It yields the protein CASSIGSGGNTGELFF.